This T cell receptor beta chain was sequenced for a study of neurological immune-mediated disorders. Notes on the study in general: Expansion of TCR clones was greatest in HTLV-1-associated myelopathy and smallest in multiple sclerosis, where it fell below that of healthy controls.

This clonotype has a count of ten or more. As yet, its antigen is unknown. In every sequencing run, more than 170 million TCR-beta sequences were generated from 15-18 subjects. TCRdb used MiXCR to reprocess the 5' RACE reads, holding one entry per CDR3 protein. Of more than 50,000 distinct CDR3 sequences in the sample, roughly 5.5% were seen once. The J segment lost 3 bases and the V segment lost 1 base, leaving 4 bases of the junction unmatched. CDR1 is MGHRA and CDR2 is YSYEKL in the germline V gene. CDR3 length: 16 residues. This sequence was found in a woman aged 25 to 45 with multiple sclerosis. Specimen: PBMCs. The chain employs TRBV4-1 and TRBJ2-2, with 8 bases matching TRBD1. In DNA form, the CDR3 reads TGCGCCAGCAGCCAAGCCAGGGGGCACGACACCGGGGAGCTGTTTTTT. Translating gives CASSQARGHDTGELFF.